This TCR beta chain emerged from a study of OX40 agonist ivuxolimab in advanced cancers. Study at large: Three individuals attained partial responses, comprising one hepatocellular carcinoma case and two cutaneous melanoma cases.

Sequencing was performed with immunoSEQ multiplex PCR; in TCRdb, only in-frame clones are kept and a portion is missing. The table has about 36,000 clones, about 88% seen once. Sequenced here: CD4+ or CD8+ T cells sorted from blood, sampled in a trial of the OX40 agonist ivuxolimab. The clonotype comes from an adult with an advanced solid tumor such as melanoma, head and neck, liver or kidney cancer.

DNA of the CDR3: TGCGCCAGCAGCCCAGGACAGGGACACGAAAAACTGTTTTTT. This sequence encodes CASSPGQGHEKLFF. V is TRBV5-1 and J is TRBJ1-4, with 8 bases identical to TRBD1. Germline CDR1 and CDR2: SGHRS and YFSETQ. The CDR3 sequence is 14 residues long. Losses at the gene ends were 4 bases for V and 8 bases for J; bases not matched to a gene: 7.